This TCR beta chain was captured in a study of cytomegalovirus exposure and HLA in healthy donors. Profiling relied on immunoSEQ multiplex PCR, and the TCRdb table lists in-frame clones only, not all of them. The sample consists of about 130,000 clones, about 94% of them appearing once. Regarding this clone: As yet, its antigen is unknown.

General study points: Researchers catalogued over 150 TCR beta chains as cytomegalovirus-associated.

Germline lookup yields CDR1 LNHDA and CDR2 SQIVND (reference sequence). V lost 0 bases to trimming and J lost 4 bases, with 12 bases between them. CDR3 size: 15 residues. Material for sequencing was PBMCs. This chain uses TRBV19 with TRBJ1-2; D is unclear. The TCR originated in a woman aged 18 to 35 in good health and CMV-seronegative. The CDR3: CASSIDSRGTYGYTF. The CDR3 nucleotides read TGTGCCAGTAGTATAGATTCGCGGGGTACCTATGGCTACACCTTC. Full variable domain (rest looked up from reference TRBV19 and TRBJ1-2): DGGITQSPKYLFRKEGQNVTLSCEQNLNHDAMYWYRQDPGQGLRLIYYSQIVNDFQKGDIAEGYSVSREKKESFPLTVTSAQKNPTAFYLCASSIDSRGTYGYTFGSGTRLTVV.